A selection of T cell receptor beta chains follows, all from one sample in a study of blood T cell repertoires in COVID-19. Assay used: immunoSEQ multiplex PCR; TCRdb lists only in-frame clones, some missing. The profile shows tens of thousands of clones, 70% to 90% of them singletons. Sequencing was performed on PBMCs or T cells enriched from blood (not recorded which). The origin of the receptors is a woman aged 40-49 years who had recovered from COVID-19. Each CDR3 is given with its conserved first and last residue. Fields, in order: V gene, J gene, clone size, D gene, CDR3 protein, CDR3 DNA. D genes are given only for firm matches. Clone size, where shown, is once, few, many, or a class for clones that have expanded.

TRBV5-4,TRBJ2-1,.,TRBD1,CASSLGQGGFGEQFF,TGTGCCAGCAGCTTGGGACAGGGGGGGTTTGGTGAGCAGTTCTTC
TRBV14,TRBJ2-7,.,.,CASSQDPRGEQYF,TGTGCCAGCAGCCAAGATCCCAGGGGCGAGCAGTACTTC
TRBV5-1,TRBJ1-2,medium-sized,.,CASSSTDRDSYNYGYTF,TGCGCCAGCAGCTCCACCGACCGGGACTCTTACAACTATGGCTACACCTTC
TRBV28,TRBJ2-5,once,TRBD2,CASSPSGGGKQETQYF,TGTGCCAGCAGTCCCTCCGGGGGGGGGAAACAAGAGACCCAGTACTTC
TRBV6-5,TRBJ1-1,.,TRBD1,CASSSSRGRGTEAFF,TGTGCCAGCAGTTCTAGCAGGGGGCGGGGGACTGAAGCTTTCTTT
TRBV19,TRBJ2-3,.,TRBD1,CASSIEGTGWEDTQYF,TGTGCCAGTAGTATAGAGGGGACAGGGTGGGAAGATACGCAGTATTTT
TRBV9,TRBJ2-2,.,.,CASSVRTGELFF,TGTGCCAGCAGCGTACGCACCGGGGAGCTGTTTTTT
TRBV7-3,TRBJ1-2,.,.,CASSARADGGGYTF,TGTGCCAGCAGCGCTCGGGCGGACGGGGGTGGCTACACCTTC
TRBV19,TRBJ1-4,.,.,CASSIDREGKLFF,TGTGCCAGTAGTATAGACAGGGAGGGAAAACTGTTTTTT
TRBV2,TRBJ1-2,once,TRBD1,CASSAGQGATYGYTF,TGTGCCAGCAGTGCAGGACAGGGGGCTACCTATGGCTACACCTTC
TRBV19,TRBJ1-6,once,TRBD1,CASSSRSGQGNSPLHF,TGTGCCAGTAGTAGTCGATCGGGACAGGGGAATTCACCCCTCCACTTT
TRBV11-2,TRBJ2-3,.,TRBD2,CASSSIAGGHPVHTQYF,TGTGCCAGCAGCTCGATAGCGGGGGGGCATCCGGTACATACGCAGTATTTT
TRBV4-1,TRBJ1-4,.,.,CASSQAPDSFNEKLFF,TGCGCCAGCAGCCAGGCCCCCGACAGCTTCAATGAAAAACTGTTTTTT
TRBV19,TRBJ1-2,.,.,CASTSIGGVTNYGYTF,TGTGCCAGTACCTCAATAGGGGGGGTGACTAACTATGGCTACACCTTC
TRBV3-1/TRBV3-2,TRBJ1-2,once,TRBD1,CASSPQGQGDYGYTF,TGTGCCAGCAGCCCCCAGGGACAGGGGGACTATGGCTACACCTTC
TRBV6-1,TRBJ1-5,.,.,CASSEYGTTRPQPQHF,TGTGCCAGCAGTGAATACGGTACGACGCGGCCTCAGCCCCAGCATTTT
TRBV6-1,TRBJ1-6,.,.,CASSEPEDSDSPLHF,TGTGCCAGCAGTGAACCCGAGGACAGTGATTCACCCCTCCACTTT
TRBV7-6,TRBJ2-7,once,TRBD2,CASSMGLSYEQYF,TGTGCCAGCAGCATGGGACTATCCTACGAGCAGTACTTC
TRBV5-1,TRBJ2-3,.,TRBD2,CASSDAGVSTDTQYF,TGCGCCAGCAGCGATGCGGGGGTCTCCACAGATACGCAGTATTTT
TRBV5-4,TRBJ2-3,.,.,CASSLEPQTDTQYF,TGTGCCAGCAGCTTGGAACCCCAGACAGATACGCAGTATTTT
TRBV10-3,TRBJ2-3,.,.,CAISAEGTDTQYF,TGTGCCATCTCGGCGGAAGGCACAGATACGCAGTATTTT
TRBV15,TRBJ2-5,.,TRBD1,CATSRDRGLQETQYF,TGTGCCACCAGCCGGGACAGGGGGCTTCAAGAGACCCAGTACTTC
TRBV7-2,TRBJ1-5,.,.,CASSRLQGSNSNQPQHF,TGTGCCAGCAGCCGCTTACAGGGATCTAATAGCAATCAGCCCCAGCATTTT
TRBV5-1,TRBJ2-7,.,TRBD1,CASSLGGTGGAEQYF,TGCGCCAGCAGCTTGGGAGGGACAGGGGGCGCCGAGCAGTACTTC
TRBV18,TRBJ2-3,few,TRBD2,CASSPPRTSGGVTDTQYF,TGTGCCAGCTCACCGCCACGGACTAGCGGGGGGGTAACAGATACGCAGTATTTT
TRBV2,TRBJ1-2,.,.,CASSVSPQQRQVYGYTF,TGTGCCAGCAGTGTTTCCCCCCAACAAAGACAGGTCTATGGCTACACCTTC
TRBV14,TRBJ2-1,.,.,CASSQGPGVYNEQFF,TGTGCCAGCAGCCAAGGGCCGGGGGTCTACAATGAGCAGTTCTTC
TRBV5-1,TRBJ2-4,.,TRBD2,CASSLEGGGTSGGALAKNIQYF,TGCGCCAGCAGCTTGGAGGGTGGCGGGACTAGCGGGGGAGCTTTAGCCAAAAACATTCAGTACTTC
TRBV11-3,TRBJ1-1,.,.,CASNAREGGVTEAFF,TGTGCCAGCAACGCCAGGGAGGGCGGTGTCACTGAAGCTTTCTTT
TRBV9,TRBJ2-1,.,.,CASSVVSQGNNEQFF,TGTGCCAGCAGCGTAGTCTCCCAGGGTAACAATGAGCAGTTCTTC
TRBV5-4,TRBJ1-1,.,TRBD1,CASSFRQGGDTEAFF,TGTGCCAGCAGCTTTAGACAGGGCGGGGACACTGAAGCTTTCTTT
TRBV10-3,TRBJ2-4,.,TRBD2,CAISEGLAGKNIQYF,TGTGCCATCAGTGAGGGTCTAGCGGGGAAAAACATTCAGTACTTC
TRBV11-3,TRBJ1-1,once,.,CASNLQVNTEAFF,TGTGCCAGCAATCTACAGGTGAACACTGAAGCTTTCTTT
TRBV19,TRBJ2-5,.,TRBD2,CASRQSTGGETQYF,TGTGCCAGTAGACAAAGTACGGGAGGGGAGACCCAGTACTTC
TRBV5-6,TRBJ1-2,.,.,CASSLDRGYTF,TGTGCCAGCAGCTTGGACAGGGGCTACACCTTC
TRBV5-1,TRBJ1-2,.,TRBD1,CASSSQGARGYTF,TGCGCCAGCAGCTCACAGGGGGCGCGCGGCTACACCTTC
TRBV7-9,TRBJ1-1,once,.,CASSSYPGFTNTEAFF,TGTGCCAGCAGCTCATACCCAGGGTTCACGAACACTGAAGCTTTCTTT
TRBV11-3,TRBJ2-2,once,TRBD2,CASSLDRGGTSTGELFF,TGTGCCAGCAGCTTAGATCGCGGGGGTACAAGCACCGGGGAGCTGTTTTTT
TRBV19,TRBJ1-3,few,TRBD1,CASSSPGQAFSGNTIYF,TGTGCCAGTAGTAGTCCTGGACAGGCCTTCTCTGGAAACACCATATATTTT
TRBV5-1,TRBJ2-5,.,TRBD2,CASAGGQETQYF,TGCGCCAGCGCCGGGGGGCAAGAGACCCAGTACTTC
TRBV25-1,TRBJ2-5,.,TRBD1,CASSLTGLETQYF,TGTGCCAGCAGTTTGACAGGGTTGGAGACCCAGTACTTC
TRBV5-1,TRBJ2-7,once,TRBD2,CASSPGGAYEQYF,TGCGCCAGCAGCCCGGGAGGTGCCTACGAGCAGTACTTC
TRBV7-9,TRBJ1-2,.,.,CASSSAIPGTDYGYTF,TGTGCCAGCAGCTCTGCGATACCGGGAACCGACTATGGCTACACCTTC
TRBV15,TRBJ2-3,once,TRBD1,CATSRERQGTDTQYF,TGTGCCACCAGCAGGGAAAGACAGGGAACAGATACGCAGTATTTT
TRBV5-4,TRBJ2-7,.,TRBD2,CASSSGTSGGGDEQYF,TGTGCCAGCAGCTCCGGGACTAGCGGGGGCGGTGACGAGCAGTACTTC
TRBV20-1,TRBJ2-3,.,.,CSALSTDTQYF,TGCAGTGCCCTTAGCACAGATACGCAGTATTTT
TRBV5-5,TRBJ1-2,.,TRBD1,CASSSIQPRPGTGFRGYTF,TGTGCCAGCAGCTCTATCCAACCGAGACCCGGGACAGGGTTTCGTGGCTACACCTTC
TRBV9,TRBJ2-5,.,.,CASSAGDTLRETQYF,TGTGCCAGCAGCGCCGGGGACACACTGAGGGAGACCCAGTACTTC